This T cell receptor beta chain was documented in a study of blood T cell repertoires in COVID-19. Trimming stripped 6 bases from V and 9 bases from J, with 18 bases between. CDR3 size: 15 residues. The germline CDR1 and CDR2 sequences are MNHEY and SMNVEV (reference sequence). Sequencing was performed with immunoSEQ multiplex PCR; in TCRdb, only in-frame clones are kept and a portion is missing. The table records hundreds of thousands of clones, 88% of them present only once. The TCR was taken from a woman between 65 and 79 years old with COVID-19, enrolled during active disease. V is TRBV27 and J is TRBJ1-6; weak D call: TRBD1 (6 bases). Material: peripheral blood. In DNA form, the CDR3 reads TGTGCCAGCAGCCCCTCCGCGGGGGCATCTTCACCCCTCCACTTT. This codes for CASSPSAGASSPLHF.